These T cell receptor beta chains were read from a single sample in a study of post-analysis software for immune sequencing data. TCRdb processed the PCR reads anew with MiXCR; each CDR3 protein has one entry. This table holds roughly 540,000 distinct CDR3 sequences, around 31% found once. Sequenced input: blood. The receptor set was obtained from a girl under 18 with multiple sclerosis. The CDR3 runs from the conserved cysteine through the conserved F or W. The D gene is left open where the match is weak. Not every row has a clone size; where given, it reads once, few, many or a size class.

cdr3_length: 13
v_call: TRBV9
clone_size: .
j_call: TRBJ2-1
d_call: .
cdr3_nt: TGTGCCAGCAGCGTAGAGGTCTACAATGAGCAGTTCTTC
cdr3_aa: CASSVEVYNEQFF

cdr3_length: 12
v_call: TRBV6-2/TRBV6-3
clone_size: .
j_call: TRBJ1-2
d_call: TRBD1
cdr3_nt: TGTGCCAGCTTCGGGACAGGATATGGCTACACCTTC
cdr3_aa: CASFGTGYGYTF

cdr3_length: 17
v_call: TRBV14
clone_size: .
j_call: TRBJ1-2
d_call: .
cdr3_nt: TGTGCCAGCAGCCAACAGGGAGTAAGGGAGTGGAGCGGTGGCTACACCTTC
cdr3_aa: CASSQQGVREWSGGYTF

cdr3_length: 16
v_call: TRBV12-3/TRBV12-4
clone_size: .
j_call: TRBJ2-2
d_call: TRBD1
cdr3_nt: TGTGCCAGCAGCGGGACAGGGGGCCCGAACACCGGGGAGCTGTTTTTT
cdr3_aa: CASSGTGGPNTGELFF

cdr3_length: 17
v_call: TRBV6-6
clone_size: .
j_call: TRBJ2-7
d_call: .
cdr3_nt: TGTGCCAGCACCCGACTGAAGGGAGGCTCGGGTTCCTACGAGCAGTACTTC
cdr3_aa: CASTRLKGGSGSYEQYF

cdr3_length: 16
v_call: TRBV20-1
clone_size: .
j_call: TRBJ2-5
d_call: TRBD1
cdr3_nt: TGCAGTGCTCACGACCCCGGGACAGGGAGTTGGGAGACCCAGTACTTC
cdr3_aa: CSAHDPGTGSWETQYF

cdr3_length: 14
v_call: TRBV5-6
clone_size: many
j_call: TRBJ2-5
d_call: TRBD1
cdr3_nt: TGTGCCAGCAGCTGGGACAGGGTGGAAGAGACCCAGTACTTC
cdr3_aa: CASSWDRVEETQYF

cdr3_length: 14
v_call: TRBV29-1
clone_size: .
j_call: TRBJ1-5
d_call: TRBD1
cdr3_nt: TGCAGCGCTGAGACAGGGCCTCACGGTCAGCCCCAGCATTTT
cdr3_aa: CSAETGPHGQPQHF

cdr3_length: 15
v_call: TRBV7-9
clone_size: few
j_call: TRBJ2-3
d_call: .
cdr3_nt: TGTGCCAGCAGCCCCGGGACCCTGGGGACAGATACGCAGTATTTT
cdr3_aa: CASSPGTLGTDTQYF

cdr3_length: 15
v_call: TRBV25-1
clone_size: .
j_call: TRBJ2-1
d_call: .
cdr3_nt: TGTGCCAGCAGTGAACTTGGGCCGAGCTTAGATGAGCAGTTCTTC
cdr3_aa: CASSELGPSLDEQFF

cdr3_length: 16
v_call: TRBV12-3/TRBV12-4
clone_size: .
j_call: TRBJ2-3
d_call: .
cdr3_nt: TGTGCCAGCAGTTTAGTTCTACCCGGTAGGGCAGATACGCAGTATTTT
cdr3_aa: CASSLVLPGRADTQYF

cdr3_length: 14
v_call: TRBV28
clone_size: .
j_call: TRBJ1-2
d_call: TRBD1
cdr3_nt: TGTGCCAGCAGGGGGGACAGGACCGGCTATGGCTACACCTTC
cdr3_aa: CASRGDRTGYGYTF

cdr3_length: 17
v_call: TRBV4-2
clone_size: few
j_call: TRBJ1-5
d_call: TRBD1
cdr3_nt: TGTGCCAGCAGCCCGGGACGGGAGGGGGCAGGCAATCAGCCCCAGCATTTT
cdr3_aa: CASSPGREGAGNQPQHF

cdr3_length: 15
v_call: TRBV20-1
clone_size: .
j_call: TRBJ2-1
d_call: TRBD2
cdr3_nt: TGCAGTGCTAGAGAGGGGGGGGAATGGAACAATGAGCAGTTCTTC
cdr3_aa: CSAREGGEWNNEQFF

cdr3_length: 14
v_call: TRBV6-5
clone_size: .
j_call: TRBJ2-7
d_call: TRBD1
cdr3_nt: TGTGCCAGCAGTGTGGACAGGGAAACCTACGAGCAGTACTTC
cdr3_aa: CASSVDRETYEQYF

cdr3_length: 14
v_call: TRBV2
clone_size: few
j_call: TRBJ2-1
d_call: TRBD1
cdr3_nt: TGTGCCAGCGGCCGGGACAGGGCTTACAATGAGCAGTTCTTC
cdr3_aa: CASGRDRAYNEQFF

cdr3_length: 13
v_call: TRBV6-6
clone_size: .
j_call: TRBJ2-3
d_call: .
cdr3_nt: TGTGCCAGCAGTTACTCGATCGAAGATACGCAGTATTTT
cdr3_aa: CASSYSIEDTQYF

cdr3_length: 16
v_call: TRBV20-1
clone_size: many
j_call: TRBJ2-3
d_call: TRBD2
cdr3_nt: TGCAGTGCCCTTAGGACTAGCGGGACCGGCACAGATACGCAGTATTTT
cdr3_aa: CSALRTSGTGTDTQYF

cdr3_length: 15
v_call: TRBV20-1
clone_size: .
j_call: TRBJ2-7
d_call: .
cdr3_nt: TGCAGTGCTAGACGGGTGGCGGGCCTCTCCTACGAGCAGTACTTC
cdr3_aa: CSARRVAGLSYEQYF

cdr3_length: 15
v_call: TRBV9
clone_size: .
j_call: TRBJ2-2
d_call: TRBD1
cdr3_nt: TGTGCCAGCAGCGCACAGGGGCAGGTCACCGGGGAGCTGTTTTTT
cdr3_aa: CASSAQGQVTGELFF

cdr3_length: 13
v_call: TRBV10-3
clone_size: .
j_call: TRBJ1-2
d_call: .
cdr3_nt: TGTGCCATCAGTGAGCTCTACAACTATGGCTACACCTTC
cdr3_aa: CAISELYNYGYTF

cdr3_length: 16
v_call: TRBV7-9
clone_size: .
j_call: TRBJ2-5
d_call: TRBD2
cdr3_nt: TGTGCCAGCAGCTTAGGGAGCAGCGGGATACAAGAGACCCAGTACTTC
cdr3_aa: CASSLGSSGIQETQYF

cdr3_length: 10
v_call: TRBV12-3/TRBV12-4
clone_size: .
j_call: TRBJ2-1
d_call: .
cdr3_nt: TGTGCCAGCAGTTTAAGTGAGCAGTTCTTC
cdr3_aa: CASSLSEQFF

cdr3_length: 15
v_call: TRBV6-5
clone_size: few
j_call: TRBJ1-2
d_call: .
cdr3_nt: TGTGCCAGCAGCCGACAGTCAAATAGTTTCTATGGCTACACCTTC
cdr3_aa: CASSRQSNSFYGYTF

cdr3_length: 12
v_call: TRBV3-1
clone_size: .
j_call: TRBJ1-1
d_call: .
cdr3_nt: TGTGCCAGCAGCCACCCCGGGAGAGAAGCTTTCTTT
cdr3_aa: CASSHPGREAFF

cdr3_length: 15
v_call: TRBV7-2
clone_size: .
j_call: TRBJ1-2
d_call: .
cdr3_nt: TGTGCCAGCAGCTTAGAGAACAGACCTAACTATGGCTACACCTTC
cdr3_aa: CASSLENRPNYGYTF

cdr3_length: 16
v_call: TRBV27
clone_size: .
j_call: TRBJ1-2
d_call: .
cdr3_nt: TGTGCCAGCAGTTTAGGACGGGTTCAAGCTAACTATGGCTACACCTTC
cdr3_aa: CASSLGRVQANYGYTF

cdr3_length: 12
v_call: TRBV6-6
clone_size: few
j_call: TRBJ2-7
d_call: .
cdr3_nt: TGTGCCAGCAGGGAAGACGTCCACGAGCAGTACTTC
cdr3_aa: CASREDVHEQYF

cdr3_length: 17
v_call: TRBV4-2
clone_size: .
j_call: TRBJ1-5
d_call: .
cdr3_nt: TGTGCCAGCAGCCAAGATTGGGCTTATGTACCCAATCAGCCCCAGCATTTT
cdr3_aa: CASSQDWAYVPNQPQHF

cdr3_length: 14
v_call: TRBV7-6
clone_size: .
j_call: TRBJ2-1
d_call: TRBD1
cdr3_nt: TGTGCCAGCAGCTTAATAGGGGGCCACAATGAGCAGTTCTTC
cdr3_aa: CASSLIGGHNEQFF

cdr3_length: 17
v_call: TRBV28
clone_size: .
j_call: TRBJ2-4
d_call: .
cdr3_nt: TGTGCCAGCAGTTCCCCCCAGGGGAGGAGGTCCAAAAACATTCAGTACTTC
cdr3_aa: CASSSPQGRRSKNIQYF

cdr3_length: 16
v_call: TRBV5-5
clone_size: .
j_call: TRBJ2-3
d_call: TRBD1
cdr3_nt: TGTGCCAGCAGCGCTATACAGGGGTTTGAAACAGATACGCAGTATTTT
cdr3_aa: CASSAIQGFETDTQYF

cdr3_length: 11
v_call: TRBV12-5
clone_size: .
j_call: TRBJ2-1
d_call: .
cdr3_nt: TGTGCTAGTGGTTTGAGGGACCTACAGTTCTTC
cdr3_aa: CASGLRDLQFF

cdr3_length: 16
v_call: TRBV24-1
clone_size: .
j_call: TRBJ2-3
d_call: TRBD1
cdr3_nt: TGTGCCACCAGCGAGACAGGGGGCGTTAGGGCAGATACGCAGTATTTT
cdr3_aa: CATSETGGVRADTQYF

cdr3_length: 14
v_call: TRBV20-1
clone_size: once
j_call: TRBJ2-5
d_call: .
cdr3_nt: TGCAGTGGGAAGCTCGGCAAGGGGGGAGAGACCCAGTACTTC
cdr3_aa: CSGKLGKGGETQYF

cdr3_length: 16
v_call: TRBV5-1
clone_size: .
j_call: TRBJ2-3
d_call: TRBD2
cdr3_nt: TGCGCCAGCAGCTTTGAGCGGGGACCCGGCACAGATACGCAGTATTTT
cdr3_aa: CASSFERGPGTDTQYF

cdr3_length: 14
v_call: TRBV29-1
clone_size: few
j_call: TRBJ2-7
d_call: TRBD2
cdr3_nt: TGCAGCGGAATAACCGGGACTAGCGGCTACGAGCAGTACTTC
cdr3_aa: CSGITGTSGYEQYF

cdr3_length: 18
v_call: TRBV2
clone_size: .
j_call: TRBJ1-5
d_call: TRBD1
cdr3_nt: TGTGCCAGCAGTGAAATGGGACAGGGTGTTTTCTCAAATCAGCCCCAGCATTTT
cdr3_aa: CASSEMGQGVFSNQPQHF

cdr3_length: 13
v_call: TRBV20-1
clone_size: .
j_call: TRBJ2-1
d_call: .
cdr3_nt: TGCAGTGCTAGAGATAGTAACGGGGTCCTTCAGTTCTTC
cdr3_aa: CSARDSNGVLQFF

cdr3_length: 17
v_call: TRBV12-3/TRBV12-4
clone_size: .
j_call: TRBJ2-1
d_call: TRBD2
cdr3_nt: TGTGCCAGCAGTACTACCAGGACTAGCGGGGGGGCTAATGAGCAGTTCTTC
cdr3_aa: CASSTTRTSGGANEQFF

cdr3_length: 15
v_call: TRBV10-3
clone_size: few
j_call: TRBJ2-7
d_call: .
cdr3_nt: TGTGCCATCAGTGAGTCCGGGACTCCTTTATACGAGCAGTACTTC
cdr3_aa: CAISESGTPLYEQYF

cdr3_length: 15
v_call: TRBV11-2
clone_size: few
j_call: TRBJ1-2
d_call: .
cdr3_nt: TGTGCCAGCAGCTTAGATCGGTCACTTCTGAGAGGCTACACCTTC
cdr3_aa: CASSLDRSLLRGYTF

cdr3_length: 14
v_call: TRBV6-1
clone_size: .
j_call: TRBJ2-5
d_call: TRBD1
cdr3_nt: TGTGCCAGCAGTGAACGAGGCAGGGGGGAGACCCAGTACTTC
cdr3_aa: CASSERGRGETQYF

cdr3_length: 13
v_call: TRBV20-1
clone_size: .
j_call: TRBJ2-5
d_call: .
cdr3_nt: TGCAGTGCCACAAGGAACCCACAAGAGACCCAGTACTTC
cdr3_aa: CSATRNPQETQYF

cdr3_length: 17
v_call: TRBV3-1
clone_size: .
j_call: TRBJ1-1
d_call: .
cdr3_nt: TGTGCCAGCAGCCGAAGACCTCGGACAGTAGTGAACACTGAAGCTTTCTTT
cdr3_aa: CASSRRPRTVVNTEAFF

cdr3_length: 15
v_call: TRBV13
clone_size: few
j_call: TRBJ2-7
d_call: .
cdr3_nt: TGTGCCAGCAGCTTAGGTACAGGGAATCCCTACGAGCAGTACTTC
cdr3_aa: CASSLGTGNPYEQYF

cdr3_length: 16
v_call: TRBV2
clone_size: few
j_call: TRBJ2-1
d_call: TRBD2
cdr3_nt: TGTGCCAGCAGACGAATGGGGACTAGCGGGGTTAATGAGCAGTTCTTC
cdr3_aa: CASRRMGTSGVNEQFF

cdr3_length: 13
v_call: TRBV2
clone_size: .
j_call: TRBJ1-5
d_call: TRBD1
cdr3_nt: TGTGCCAGCAACAGGGGGCGCGATCAGCCCCAGCATTTT
cdr3_aa: CASNRGRDQPQHF

cdr3_length: 15
v_call: TRBV6-5
clone_size: .
j_call: TRBJ2-3
d_call: .
cdr3_nt: TGTGCCAGCAGTTACTCAACAGGGCAGCAAGATACGCAGTATTTT
cdr3_aa: CASSYSTGQQDTQYF

cdr3_length: 15
v_call: TRBV6-6
clone_size: .
j_call: TRBJ2-7
d_call: .
cdr3_nt: TGTGCCAGCAGTCATGGACGCCAGGGTACTAACGAGCAGTACTTC
cdr3_aa: CASSHGRQGTNEQYF

cdr3_length: 14
v_call: TRBV29-1
clone_size: .
j_call: TRBJ1-2
d_call: .
cdr3_nt: TGCAGCGTTGAATGGATCAGAAATATCTATGGCTACACCTTC
cdr3_aa: CSVEWIRNIYGYTF

cdr3_length: 18
v_call: TRBV7-2
clone_size: many
j_call: TRBJ2-3
d_call: .
cdr3_nt: TGTGCCAGCAGCTTAGTCCCGTTAGGGAGGCCCGGCACAGATACGCAGTATTTT
cdr3_aa: CASSLVPLGRPGTDTQYF

cdr3_length: 15
v_call: TRBV2
clone_size: .
j_call: TRBJ2-3
d_call: .
cdr3_nt: TGTGCCAGCAGTGAAGAACAGGGTGTCGCAGATACGCAGTATTTT
cdr3_aa: CASSEEQGVADTQYF

cdr3_length: 16
v_call: TRBV18
clone_size: .
j_call: TRBJ1-5
d_call: TRBD1
cdr3_nt: TGTGCCAGCTCACCACGGACAGGGGGCGAAGATCAGCCCCAGCATTTT
cdr3_aa: CASSPRTGGEDQPQHF